The clone carrying this T cell receptor (beta chain) is classed as medium-sized. Its antigen is unidentified. The missing CDR3 end, 3 residues past where the read stops, is filled in from the germline J gene. Patients had low serum IgG, IgA and/or IgM and specific antibody deficiency. For at least one year, all CVID subjects received replacement immunoglobulin. Blood came from CVID subjects not ill and not taking immunomodulatory or immunosuppressive medication. Unmatched junction bases numbered 4, after V lost 1 base and J lost 6 bases. The CDR3 contains 15 residues. The data are from a study of T cell clonality in common variable immunodeficiency. Notes on the study in general: Common variable immunodeficiency TCR beta sequences reportedly had fewer deletions and N-nucleotide insertions. What drives increased CVID clonality needs T cell subpopulation sequencing.

TCRdb keeps only in-frame clones here, not all; method: immunoSEQ multiplex PCR. This table holds some 14,000 clones with no singletons; the top ten claim roughly 12%. The sequenced sample was peripheral blood mononuclear cells. The receptor comes from a human donor with common variable immunodeficiency. The gene calls are TRBV12-3 or TRBV12-4 and TRBJ2-1; 9 bases fit TRBD2. The sequenced CDR3 bases are TGTGCCAGCAGTTTAGGGCTAGCGGGGAGCAATGAG. It encodes CASSLGLAGSNE. The full CDR3 protein is CASSLGLAGSNEQFF.